Listed below are T cell receptor beta chains from one sample, sequenced in a study of Graves' ophthalmopathy and Graves' hyperthyroidism. TCRdb re-called the multiplex PCR reads with MiXCR, one entry per CDR3 protein. The table records around 600,000 distinct CDR3 sequences, roughly 39% of them present only once. The sequencing sample was made of peripheral blood. These receptors all come from an adult man with Graves' ophthalmopathy. CDR3s leave out the opening cysteine and the closing phenylalanine or tryptophan. D genes are given only for firm matches.

v_call	d_call	cdr3_aa
TRBV5-1	NA	ASSQADSGANVLT
TRBV12-3/TRBV12-4	NA	ASSPRLEGYSNQPQH
TRBV7-9	NA	ASILDAGAGELF
TRBV9	NA	ASSGTWEAAYEQY
TRBV24-1	NA	ATSERTITGELF
TRBV29-1	TRBD1	SAGTGVHEQY
TRBV13	TRBD1	ASSLDRGAHNSPLH
TRBV10-3	NA	AISEAQRSEELF
TRBV20-1	NA	SARDLGQGSPPHEQY
TRBV6-5	NA	ASSYFGRGDYGYT
TRBV25-1	TRBD1	ASTVAGQGSTNYGYT
TRBV7-9	TRBD2	ASSLNLAGTWWNEQF
TRBV9	TRBD1	ASSVRDRDQETQY
TRBV5-1	NA	ASKEQGGGELF
TRBV18	NA	ASSSTGTNGYT
TRBV2	TRBD1	ASTGGVWSEAF
TRBV7-6	TRBD2	ASSLTSRYTGELF
TRBV2	TRBD2	ASSLWGSGDQETQY
TRBV19	NA	ASTQGPQPQH
TRBV10-2	TRBD1	ASSESGQGAREQY
TRBV10-3	NA	AGSGYRNTGELF
TRBV4-3	TRBD1	ASSQGQGARDYT
TRBV2	NA	ASSERGGADTRY
TRBV12-5	NA	ASGPKGGAYGYT
TRBV6-6	TRBD2	ASSYLAGGRDQETQY